The T cell receptor (beta chain) under discussion was sequenced for a study of read filtering for tumor transcriptome and immune sequencing. Study at large: Among patients, around 18 were male and some 15 female, aged roughly 45 to 85 (mean roughly 63). Per sample, TCR-region reads ranged about 4 to 11 million by IR-seq, roughly 80 to 1,300 by RNA-seq.

This clonotype was counted ten times or more. Its antigen is undetermined. Study results and caveats: Sorted CD138-negative bone marrow cells were not purified T cells. Compared with RNA-seq, IR-seq gave much higher clonotype depth and reliability.

Germline loops: CDR1 DFQATT, CDR2 SNEGSKA (reference sequence). V lost 3 bases, J lost 1 base, and 4 bases lay in between. The CDR3 runs to 12 residues. This library used 300 to 450 ng RNA and molecular barcoded adaptors spanning alpha/delta and beta/gamma chains. In TCRdb, the reads were re-called with MiXCR into one record per CDR3 protein. The profile shows tens of thousands of distinct CDR3 sequences, roughly 21% of them singletons. Sequencing was done on a sample of a population of CD138-negative cells sorted from bone marrow. The chain employs TRBV20-1 and TRBJ1-5, with unresolved D. This clonotype was obtained from a donor at least 40 years old with multiple myeloma. CDR3 loop: CSARLSNQPQHF. DNA of the CDR3: TGCAGTGCTAGGCTAAGCAATCAGCCCCAGCATTTT.